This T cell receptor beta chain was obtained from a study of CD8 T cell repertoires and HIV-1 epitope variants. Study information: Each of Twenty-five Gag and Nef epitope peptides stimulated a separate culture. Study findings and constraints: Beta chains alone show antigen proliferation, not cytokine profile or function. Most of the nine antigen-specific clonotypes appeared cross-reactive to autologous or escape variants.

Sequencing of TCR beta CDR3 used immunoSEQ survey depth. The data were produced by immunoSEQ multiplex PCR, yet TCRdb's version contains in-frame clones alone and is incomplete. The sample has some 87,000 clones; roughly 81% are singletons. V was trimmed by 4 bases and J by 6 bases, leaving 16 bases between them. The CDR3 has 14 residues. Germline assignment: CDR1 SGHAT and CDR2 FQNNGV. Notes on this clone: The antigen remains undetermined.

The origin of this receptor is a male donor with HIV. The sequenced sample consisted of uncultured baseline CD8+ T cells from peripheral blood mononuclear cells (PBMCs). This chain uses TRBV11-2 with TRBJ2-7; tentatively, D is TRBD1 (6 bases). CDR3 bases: TGTGCCAGCAGCTCCTACAGGGCCCCCTCCGAGCAGTACTTC. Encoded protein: CASSSYRAPSEQYF.